These 30 T cell receptor beta chains came from one sample sequenced in a study of shared clonotypes between healthy human individuals. Libraries were prepared by immunoSEQ multiplex PCR; TCRdb keeps only in-frame clonotypes and omits some of them. Counted here are some 1,100,000 clones, 78% occurring once; the ten biggest clones make up around 0.47%. Sequenced material: memory CD4+ T cells from PBMCs. Specified subset: CD45RA-negative fraction. The origin of the receptors is a man aged 18-30 years in good health. Some clones in this sample may be carry-over from other donors' samples.

V is TRBV30 and J is TRBJ2-5; D gene uncertain. V was clipped by 3 bases and J by 2 bases, with 7 bases between them. From germline, CDR1 is GTSNPN and CDR2 SVGIG (reference sequence). This CDR3 spans 12 amino acids. The CDR3 DNA sequence: TGTGCCTGGAGGGAGTTTCAAGAGACCCAGTACTTC. This translates into CAWREFQETQYF.

Details on this clone: Distinct nucleotide sequences in the sample also encode this CDR3. The chain has TRBV5-1 and TRBJ2-5; D may be TRBD2 (5 bases). The CDR3 runs to 14 residues. The V end lost 0 bases, the J end lost 5 bases, and 11 bases lay between the germline ends. Germline V lookup: CDR1 SGHRS, CDR2 YFSETQ. CDR3 in amino acids: CASSLASRGETQYF. DNA for the CDR3: TGCGCCAGCAGCTTGGCGTCCCGAGGGGAGACCCAGTACTTC.

The chain is built from TRBV28 and TRBJ2-3; D might be TRBD1 (5 bases). Germline loops: CDR1 MDHEN, CDR2 SYDVKM. The CDR3 totals 16 residues. V dropped 3 bases and J dropped 5 bases, with 18 bases sitting between them. The CDR3 is CASSFLGAGQGDTQYF. In nucleotides, the CDR3 is TGTGCCAGCAGTTTTCTTGGGGCAGGGCAAGGAGATACGCAGTATTTT.

The chain couples TRBV28 to TRBJ1-2, with no clear D. V lost 7 bases and J lost 4, with 10 bases in between. This CDR3 comprises 12 residues. Germline CDR1 and CDR2: MDHEN and SYDVKM. The CDR3 sequence is CASTKPGYGYTF. The CDR3 nucleotides are TGTGCCAGCACCAAGCCGGGCTATGGCTACACCTTC.

The gene calls are TRBV2 and TRBJ2-2; D is uncertain. The V and J ends lost 4 bases and 7 bases respectively, with 13 bases between them. The CDR3 spans 14 residues. Germline CDR1 reads SNHLY; CDR2 reads FYNNEI. The CDR3: CASSVAARGGELFF. As DNA, the CDR3 is TGTGCCAGCAGTGTCGCCGCCCGAGGCGGGGAGCTGTTTTTT.

The chain links TRBV7-3 to TRBJ2-2; D ambiguous. The length of the CDR3 is 12 residues. Germline V lookup: CDR1 SGHTA, CDR2 FQGTGA. Trimming took 2 bases from V and 7 from J, leaving 5 bases between them. The CDR3 here is CASSLGDGELFF. For the CDR3, the DNA is TGTGCCAGCAGCTTAGGGGACGGGGAGCTGTTTTTT. The full variable domain, with the rest looked up from reference TRBV7-3 and TRBJ2-2, is GAGVSQTPSNKVTEKGKYVELRCDPISGHTALYWYRQSLGQGPEFLIYFQGTGAADDSGLPNDRFFAVRPEGSVSTLKIQRTERGDSAVYLCASSLGDGELFFGEGSRLTVL.

This chain joins TRBV7-8 and TRBJ1-5, with D maybe TRBD1 (6 bases). The V end was cut by 5 bases, the J end by 5 bases, with 19 bases between. The CDR3 loop spans 16 amino acids. Germline V gives CDR1 SGHVS, CDR2 FQNEAQ. CDR3 bases: TGTGCCAGCAGCAAAAACAGGGTGTCTCTGGATCAGCCCCAGCATTTT. Translation: CASSKNRVSLDQPQHF.

The chain recombines TRBV19 with TRBJ1-3; 12 positions match TRBD1. V lost 6 bases, J lost 4 bases, and 7 bases stayed unmatched. CDR1 is LNHDA, CDR2 SQIVND, per germline (reference sequence). The CDR3 is 16 residues long. Here the CDR3 reads CASRAGQGARGNTIYF. The CDR3 nucleotides are TGTGCCAGTAGGGCGGGACAGGGGGCGAGAGGAAACACCATATATTTT.

The rearrangement links TRBV12-5 to TRBJ2-1; TRBD2 matches at 9 bases. Trimming took 1 base from V and 5 from J; bases not matched to a gene: 3. This CDR3 is 15 amino acids long. CDR1 and CDR2 from the germline V gene are LGHNT and FRNRAP. Written as DNA, the CDR3 is TGTGCTAGTGGTTTGGGGCTAGCGGGAAACAATGAGCAGTTCTTC. Translated, it gives CASGLGLAGNNEQFF.

On this clone: The sample holds other DNA sequences that translate to the same CDR3. V usage is TRBV19 and J usage is TRBJ2-1; a weak D match, TRBD2 (6 bases). The germline gives CDR1 LNHDA, CDR2 SQIVND (reference sequence). CDR3 size: 12 residues. The ends were cut back, 3 bases at V and 7 bases at J, with 7 bases in the middle. The CDR3 bases are TGTGCCAGTAGTATCGGAGGGAATGAGCAGTTCTTC. This encodes CASSIGGNEQFF.

The CDR3 DNA reads as TGTGCCAGCAGCGTTAAGGGTCCGGCTAATAGTGGTGAGCAGTTCTTC. Protein sequence: CASSVKGPANSGEQFF. The rearrangement joins TRBV9 to TRBJ2-1; the D is unclear. The CDR3 extends over 16 amino acids. In germline, CDR1 is SGDLS, CDR2 YYNGEE. V was clipped by 2 bases and J by 9 bases, with 21 bases between them.

In this sample, this clone turned up many times. V usage is TRBV7-9 and J usage is TRBJ1-1; D is possibly TRBD1 (5 bases). The CDR3 loop spans 15 amino acids. CDR1 and CDR2 from the germline V gene are SEHNR and FQNEAQ (reference sequence). V was pared by 1 base and J by 2 bases, with 11 bases between. CDR3 coding DNA: TGTGCCAGCAGCTTAGGGGGCAGGGCAAACACTGAAGCTTTCTTT. Residues: CASSLGGRANTEAFF.

This sequence joins TRBV7-9 and TRBJ2-3; weak D call: TRBD2 (6 bases). Germline assignment: CDR1 SEHNR and CDR2 FQNEAQ (reference sequence). This CDR3 comprises 16 residues. Trimming cost V 7 bases and J 3 bases, with 20 bases left between them. In nucleotides, the CDR3 is TGTGCCAGCACCCGAGGTAGCTTGGCGGGGACAGATACGCAGTATTTT. Amino acids: CASTRGSLAGTDTQYF.

This clone was counted only a few times. V gene TRBV2 combines with J gene TRBJ1-2; maybe TRBD1 (6 bases). V shed 6 bases and J shed 5 bases, with 10 bases lying between them. Germline-derived CDR1 and CDR2 are SNHLY and FYNNEI. This CDR3 spans 12 amino acids. The CDR3 sequence is CASRPGQYGYTF. The CDR3 DNA reads TGTGCCAGCAGGCCCGGACAGTATGGCTACACCTTC.

This clone was counted between two and nine times. The V gene is TRBV6-6, the J gene TRBJ1-2, with D possibly being TRBD1 (6 bases). Germline CDR1 reads MNHNY; CDR2 reads SVGAGI (reference sequence). This CDR3 spans 14 amino acids. Trimming removed 6 bases at V and 4 bases at J, with 15 bases between. The CDR3 sequence is CASSQDSESYGYTF. CDR3 DNA sequence: TGTGCCAGCAGCCAGGACAGTGAGAGCTATGGCTACACCTTC.

This chain connects TRBV15 to TRBJ2-5; D uncertain. The V and J ends lost 8 bases and 5 bases respectively, with 12 bases between them. The CDR3 consists of 12 residues. Germline assignment: CDR1 LNHNV and CDR2 YYDKDF (reference sequence). The CDR3, as DNA: TGTGCCACCTCCCCGGGCCCGGAGACCCAGTACTTC. This translates into CATSPGPETQYF.

The V gene is TRBV15, the J gene TRBJ2-1, with D possibly being TRBD1 (6 bases). Germline CDR1 reads LNHNV; CDR2 reads YYDKDF (reference sequence). The CDR3 runs to 19 residues. Trimming shortened V by 1 base and J by 0 bases, and 19 bases separated the two germline ends. The CDR3 DNA follows: TGTGCCACCAGCAGAGGATTAGGGGGAGTGAAGAGCTCCTACAATGAGCAGTTCTTC. It translates to CATSRGLGGVKSSYNEQFF.

Here the CDR3 reads CASSLGQAGANVLTF. In nucleotides, the CDR3 is TGCGCCAGCAGCCTAGGACAGGCTGGGGCCAACGTCCTGACTTTC. The chain combines TRBV5-1 with TRBJ2-6, with 7 bases lining up with TRBD1. The CDR3 spans 15 residues. J was trimmed by 2 bases and V by 4 bases; bases with no gene match: 3. Germline CDR1 reads SGHRS; CDR2 reads YFSETQ.

This chain uses TRBV29-1 with TRBJ1-1, with D perhaps matching TRBD1 (5 bases). Germline V gene lookup returns CDR1 SQVTM and CDR2 ANQGSEA. Trimming took 6 bases from V and 3 from J, leaving 11 bases between them. The CDR3 runs 12 residues. The CDR3 DNA follows: TGCAGCGTAAACTGGGGGGACACTGAAGCTTTCTTT. Protein product: CSVNWGDTEAFF.

CDR3 sequence: CASTYGGPGTGELFF. The CDR3 DNA sequence: TGTGCCAGCACCTACGGGGGGCCGGGCACCGGGGAGCTGTTTTTT. The rearrangement uses TRBV28 and TRBJ2-2; tentative D call: TRBD2 (7 bases). V lost 7 bases to trimming and J lost 4 bases, with 16 bases between them. Germline lookup yields CDR1 MDHEN and CDR2 SYDVKM. The CDR3 loop spans 15 amino acids.

V gene TRBV28 combines with J gene TRBJ2-3; D may be TRBD2 (6 bases). The CDR3 spans 13 residues. The germline V and J ends were trimmed by 6 bases and 11 bases, with 18 bases remaining between them. The germline CDR1 and CDR2 sequences are MDHEN and SYDVKM. CDR3 sequence reads: CASSELTSREQYF. CDR3 DNA: TGTGCCAGCAGCGAACTGACTAGTCGCGAGCAGTATTTT.

As regards this clone: Other DNA sequences in the sample encode the same CDR3. The chain has TRBV28 and TRBJ1-2; D is uncertain. The germline CDR1 and CDR2 sequences are MDHEN and SYDVKM. The CDR3 covers 11 residues. V lost 4 bases, J lost 4 bases, and 4 bases lay in between. CDR3 residues: CASSSPYGYTF. In nucleotides, the CDR3 is TGTGCCAGCAGTTCCCCCTATGGCTACACCTTC.

This clone has at least ten counts. The chain couples TRBV5-4 to TRBJ2-5, with D unclear. Germline lookup yields CDR1 SGHNT and CDR2 YYREEE (reference sequence). This CDR3 comprises 13 residues. V dropped 0 bases and J dropped 5 bases, with 8 bases sitting between them. The DNA of the CDR3 is TGTGCCAGCAGCTTGGGAGTAGTGGAGACCCAGTACTTC. It encodes CASSLGVVETQYF.

The rearrangement uses TRBV6-5 and TRBJ2-2, with D perhaps assigned TRBD1 or TRBD2 (5 bases each). The CDR3 has 15 residues. The ends were cut back, 6 bases at V and 0 bases at J, with 11 bases in the middle. The V gene's germline CDR1 is MNHEY and CDR2 SVGAGI. The DNA for the CDR3 is TGTGCCAGCAGGGGGACCGCCCCGAACACCGGGGAGCTGTTTTTT. Protein: CASRGTAPNTGELFF.

This clone showed up just once. The CDR3 protein is CASSLGGSRNNEQFF. The CDR3 DNA reads TGCGCCAGCAGCTTGGGTGGGTCCAGAAACAATGAGCAGTTCTTC. The chain carries TRBV5-1 and TRBJ2-1; no firm D call. Trimming took 0 bases from V and 5 from J, leaving 12 bases between them. The CDR3 is 15 residues long. Germline CDR1 and CDR2: SGHRS and YFSETQ.

This clone occurred a few times. This chain uses TRBV27 with TRBJ1-5, with a possible D match to TRBD1 (6 bases). The V end was cut by 7 bases, the J end by 5 bases, with 27 bases between. This CDR3 has 18 amino acids. CDR1 and CDR2 from the germline V gene are MNHEY and SMNVEV (reference sequence). The CDR3 sequence is CASTASSGARGWHQPQHF. The CDR3 DNA follows: TGTGCCAGCACCGCTTCGTCTGGGGCCAGGGGTTGGCATCAGCCCCAGCATTTT.

As regards this clone: This CDR3 is also generated by other DNA sequences in the sample. The V call is TRBV5-1, the J call TRBJ2-1; 8 bases line up with TRBD2. The CDR3 is 15 amino acids. V shed 4 bases and J 1 base; nucleotides not matched to a gene: 4. CDR1 is SGHRS, CDR2 YFSETQ, per germline. The CDR3 loop is CASSLTSGSYNEQFF. CDR3 DNA: TGCGCCAGCAGCCTTACTAGCGGTTCCTACAATGAGCAGTTCTTC.

This clone was observed a few times. The chain couples TRBV7-9 to TRBJ2-2; 7 nucleotides agree with TRBD1. Germline lookup yields CDR1 SEHNR and CDR2 FQNEAQ (reference sequence). This CDR3 spans 13 amino acids. Trimming removed 5 bases from V and 5 bases from J; junction bases left unmatched: 2. CDR3 nucleotide sequence: TGTGCCAGCAGCAGACAGGGAACCGGGGAGCTGTTTTTT. Protein sequence: CASSRQGTGELFF.

This clone was counted only a few times. The chain employs TRBV18 and TRBJ2-3; TRBD2 is a possible D gene (7 bases). The V gene lost 3 bases and the J gene lost 5 bases, with 12 bases spanning the gap. The germline V gene has CDR1 KGHSH and CDR2 LQKENI. This CDR3 comprises 14 residues. CDR3 loop: CASSPGGAQDTQYF. Here the CDR3 DNA reads TGTGCCAGCTCACCTGGGGGGGCGCAAGATACGCAGTATTTT.

This clone appeared once. The chain is built from TRBV4-2 and TRBJ2-3, with 7 bases fitting TRBD1. The length of the CDR3 is 17 residues. From germline, CDR1 is LGHNA and CDR2 YNFKEQ. V lost 1 base, J lost 3 bases, and 10 bases stayed unmatched. CDR3 region: CASSQAVPGQTTDTQYF. In DNA, the CDR3 is TGTGCCAGCAGCCAAGCCGTGCCGGGACAGACTACAGATACGCAGTATTTT.